The rows below give T cell receptor beta chains drawn from one sample of a study of blood T cell repertoires in COVID-19. The repertoire was sequenced with immunoSEQ multiplex PCR; TCRdb's copy has only in-frame clones and lacks some. In the table there are approximately 240,000 clones, around 80% of which are singletons. What was sequenced was peripheral blood. The receptors stem from a human donor in a cohort sampled during active COVID-19. Both conserved end residues are part of each CDR3. The order of the fields is V gene, J gene, CDR3 protein.

TRBV7-6	TRBJ1-4	CASSFITNEKLFF
TRBV9	TRBJ1-3	CASSASGQRFENTIYF
TRBV24-1	TRBJ1-5	CATSDRGMKHHQPQHF
TRBV12-3/TRBV12-4	TRBJ1-1	CASSYTGTEAFF
TRBV5-4	TRBJ2-1	CASSGAGGNNEQFF
TRBV5-1	TRBJ2-7	CASSPGPGGAYEQYF
TRBV5-4	TRBJ2-3	CASSRRQDRASTDTQYF
TRBV29-1	TRBJ2-5	CSAAGGGQETQYF
TRBV4-1	TRBJ2-3	CASSQVPGGGRVTDTQYF
TRBV19	TRBJ2-3	CASISSLLGTSGITDTQYF
TRBV9	TRBJ1-2	CASSPPGTRANYGYTF
TRBV5-4	TRBJ2-7	CASSLGRTAYEQYF
TRBV27	TRBJ1-4	CASSRRDRGDEKLFF
TRBV28	TRBJ2-7	CASSRLGGEQYF
TRBV7-6	TRBJ2-1	CASSPGLAGNNEQFF
TRBV27	TRBJ1-2	CASSLSNRNGYTF
TRBV6-5	TRBJ2-5	CASSPGFRETQYF
TRBV10-3	TRBJ2-2	CAISTGTSGGAVTGELFF
TRBV7-2	TRBJ2-5	CASSSPSGQGTQYF
TRBV27	TRBJ2-7	CASSTGYEQYF
TRBV4-1	TRBJ1-4	CASSQLIGRGPKKLFF
TRBV11-2	TRBJ2-4	CASSFGTSGGAEYF
TRBV28	TRBJ1-1	CVVKGRGSTEAFF
TRBV5-1	TRBJ2-1	CASSLGPGSSYNEQFF
TRBV9	TRBJ2-5	CASSTRTGGQETQYF
TRBV3-1/TRBV3-2	TRBJ1-1	CASSQNPGLRGRNTEAFF
TRBV5-1	TRBJ1-1	CASSLSPGETTEAFF
TRBV3-1/TRBV3-2	TRBJ2-3	CASSQGGLASDTQYF
TRBV21-1	TRBJ2-3	CASRPKSREPRTDTQYF
TRBV11-2	TRBJ2-7	CASSLMGQNSYEQYF
TRBV5-1	TRBJ2-3	CASSWEGQGVDTQYF
TRBV6-5	TRBJ2-1	CAILQGRVSYNEQFF
TRBV5-4	TRBJ2-7	CASSSRTGGGDEQYF
TRBV27	TRBJ2-5	CASRSLGTAQETQYF
TRBV7-2	TRBJ1-1	CASSWGQITEAFF
TRBV7-6	TRBJ1-2	CASSLVEGALGYGYTF
TRBV20-1	TRBJ2-5	CSAASEETQYF
TRBV21-1	TRBJ1-2	CASSIVVSPRRAAYGYTF
TRBV28	TRBJ2-5	CASSPSRLAGQETQYF
TRBV27	TRBJ1-2	CASSPTPTRAQSYGYTF
TRBV9	TRBJ1-2	CASSVTGTGEGYTF
TRBV28	TRBJ2-5	CASSRQGSETQYF
TRBV11-2	TRBJ2-1	CASSLRDTRNNEQFF
TRBV18	TRBJ1-2	CASSQGANYGYTF
TRBV9	TRBJ1-1	CASSVTDLNTEAFF
TRBV3-1/TRBV3-2	TRBJ2-3	CASSQDSVGLSTDTQYF
TRBV28	TRBJ2-3	CASSLVSVRTDTQYF
TRBV19	TRBJ1-5	CATGLSINQPQHF
TRBV19	TRBJ2-1	CASSISSVQGDEQFF
TRBV25-1	TRBJ2-2	CASSELARGGELFF
TRBV27	TRBJ1-2	CASSLSPGGGFGYTF
TRBV19	TRBJ2-7	CASSILSGGSYEQYF
TRBV21-1	TRBJ2-5	CASSKRQGGETQYF
TRBV11-2	TRBJ2-3	CASSSYSTRGGTDTQYF